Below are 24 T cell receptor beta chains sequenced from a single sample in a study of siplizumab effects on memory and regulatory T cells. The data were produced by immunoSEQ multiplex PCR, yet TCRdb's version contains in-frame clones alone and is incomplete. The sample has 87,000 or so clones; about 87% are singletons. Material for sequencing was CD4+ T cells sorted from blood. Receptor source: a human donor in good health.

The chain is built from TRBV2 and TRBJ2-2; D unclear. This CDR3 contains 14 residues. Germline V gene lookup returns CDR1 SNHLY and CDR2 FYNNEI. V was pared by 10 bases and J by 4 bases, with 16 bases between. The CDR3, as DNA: TGTGCCACTTCCCCTCGAAAGGGCACCGGGGAGCTGTTTTTT. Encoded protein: CATSPRKGTGELFF.

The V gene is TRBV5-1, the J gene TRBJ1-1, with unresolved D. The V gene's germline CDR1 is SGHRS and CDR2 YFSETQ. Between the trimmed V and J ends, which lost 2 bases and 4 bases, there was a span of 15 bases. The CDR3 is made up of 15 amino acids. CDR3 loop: CASSLTAPFGTEAFF. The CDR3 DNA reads TGCGCCAGCAGCTTAACTGCGCCCTTCGGCACTGAAGCTTTCTTT.

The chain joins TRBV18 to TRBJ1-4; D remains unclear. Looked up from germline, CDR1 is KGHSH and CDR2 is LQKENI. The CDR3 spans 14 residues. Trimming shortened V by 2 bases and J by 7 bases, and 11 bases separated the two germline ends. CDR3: CASSPGGRTEKLFF. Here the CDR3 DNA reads TGTGCCAGCTCACCAGGAGGACGGACTGAAAAACTGTTTTTT.

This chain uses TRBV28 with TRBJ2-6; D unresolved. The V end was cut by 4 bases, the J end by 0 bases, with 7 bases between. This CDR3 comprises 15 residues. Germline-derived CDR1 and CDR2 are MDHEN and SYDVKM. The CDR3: CASSWQLSGANVLTF. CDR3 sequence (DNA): TGTGCCAGCAGTTGGCAACTCTCTGGGGCCAACGTCCTGACTTTC. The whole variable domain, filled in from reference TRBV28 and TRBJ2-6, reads DVKVTQSSRYLVKRTGEKVFLECVQDMDHENMFWYRQDPGLGLRLIYFSYDVKMKEKGDIPEGYSVSREKKERFSLILESASTNQTSMYLCASSWQLSGANVLTFGAGSRLTVL.

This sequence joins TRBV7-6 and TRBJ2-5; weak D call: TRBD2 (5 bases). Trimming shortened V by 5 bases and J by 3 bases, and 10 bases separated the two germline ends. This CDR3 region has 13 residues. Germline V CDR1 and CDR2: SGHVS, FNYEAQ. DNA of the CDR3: TGTGCCAGCAGCCCAGACTATGAAGAGACCCAGTACTTC. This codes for CASSPDYEETQYF.

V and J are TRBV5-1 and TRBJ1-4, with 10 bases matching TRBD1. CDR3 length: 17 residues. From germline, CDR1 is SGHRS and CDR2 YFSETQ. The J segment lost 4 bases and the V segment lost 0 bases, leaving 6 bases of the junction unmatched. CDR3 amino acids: CASSLGQGANSNEKLFF. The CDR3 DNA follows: TGCGCCAGCAGCTTGGGACAGGGGGCAAATAGTAATGAAAAACTGTTTTTT.

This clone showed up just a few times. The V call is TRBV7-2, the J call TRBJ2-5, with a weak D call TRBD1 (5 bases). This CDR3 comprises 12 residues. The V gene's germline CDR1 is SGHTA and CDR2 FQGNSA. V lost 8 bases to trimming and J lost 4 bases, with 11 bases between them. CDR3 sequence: CASSRDLETQYF. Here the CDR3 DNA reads TGTGCCAGCTCCAGGGATTTAGAGACCCAGTACTTC.

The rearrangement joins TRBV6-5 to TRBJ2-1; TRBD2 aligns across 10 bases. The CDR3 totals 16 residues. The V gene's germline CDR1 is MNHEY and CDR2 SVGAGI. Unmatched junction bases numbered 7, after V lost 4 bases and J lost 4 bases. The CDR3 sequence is CASSSRRTSGYNEQFF. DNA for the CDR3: TGTGCCAGCAGTTCCAGAAGGACTAGCGGATACAATGAGCAGTTCTTC.

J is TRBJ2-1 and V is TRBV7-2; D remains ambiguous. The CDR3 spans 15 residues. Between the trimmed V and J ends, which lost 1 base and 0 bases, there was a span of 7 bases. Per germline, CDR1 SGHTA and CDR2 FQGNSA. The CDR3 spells CASSLVLSSYNEQFF. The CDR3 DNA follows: TGTGCCAGCAGCTTAGTGCTGAGCTCCTACAATGAGCAGTTCTTC.

In nucleotides, the CDR3 is TGTGCCAGCAGTGAGACAGGTTTTAGCACTGAAGCTTTCTTT. Protein sequence: CASSETGFSTEAFF. This rearrangement joins TRBV25-1 to TRBJ1-1, with a weak D call TRBD1 (6 bases). V was cut by 3 bases and J by 4 bases, with 12 bases left in between. The CDR3 is 14 residues long. Germline values: CDR1 MGHDK, CDR2 SYGVNS.

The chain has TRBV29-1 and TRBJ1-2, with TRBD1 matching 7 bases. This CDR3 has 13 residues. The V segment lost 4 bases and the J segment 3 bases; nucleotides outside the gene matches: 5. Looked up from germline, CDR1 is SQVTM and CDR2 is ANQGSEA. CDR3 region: CSVGVTGDYGYTF. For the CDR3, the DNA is TGCAGCGTTGGAGTCACAGGGGACTATGGCTACACCTTC.

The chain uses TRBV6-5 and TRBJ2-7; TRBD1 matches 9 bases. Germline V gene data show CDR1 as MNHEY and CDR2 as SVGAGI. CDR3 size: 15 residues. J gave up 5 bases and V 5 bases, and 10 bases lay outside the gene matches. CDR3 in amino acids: CASSRNPGQGHEQYF. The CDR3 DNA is TGTGCCAGCAGTAGAAATCCGGGACAGGGCCACGAGCAGTACTTC.

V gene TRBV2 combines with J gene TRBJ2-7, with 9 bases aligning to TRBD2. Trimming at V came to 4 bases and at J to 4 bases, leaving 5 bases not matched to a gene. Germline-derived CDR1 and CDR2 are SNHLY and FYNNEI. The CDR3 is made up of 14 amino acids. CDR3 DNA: TGTGCCAGCAGTGCGCTAGCGGGAACTTACGAGCAGTACTTC. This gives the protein CASSALAGTYEQYF.

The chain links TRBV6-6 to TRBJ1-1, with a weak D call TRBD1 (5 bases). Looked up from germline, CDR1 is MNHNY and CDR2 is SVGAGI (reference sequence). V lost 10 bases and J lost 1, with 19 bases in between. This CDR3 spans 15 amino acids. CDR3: CATQRGLIQNTEAFF. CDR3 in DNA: TGTGCCACCCAACGGGGGTTAATTCAGAACACTGAAGCTTTCTTT.

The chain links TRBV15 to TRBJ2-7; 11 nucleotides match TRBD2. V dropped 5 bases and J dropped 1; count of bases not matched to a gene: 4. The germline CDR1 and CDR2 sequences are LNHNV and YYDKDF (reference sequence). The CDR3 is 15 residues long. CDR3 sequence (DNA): TGTGCCACCAGCTGGGGGACTAGCGGTTCCTACGAGCAGTACTTC. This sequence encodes CATSWGTSGSYEQYF.

The chain's CDR3 is CASSLSRTCSNQPQHF. Here the CDR3 DNA reads TGTGCCAGCAGCTTATCCCGGACATGTAGCAATCAGCCCCAGCATTTT. The chain joins TRBV5-4 to TRBJ1-5; a possible D gene is TRBD1 (5 bases). The CDR3 length is 16 residues. Per the germline V gene, CDR1 is SGHNT and CDR2 is YYREEE (reference sequence). V gave up 2 bases and J gave up 0 bases, with 12 bases separating them.

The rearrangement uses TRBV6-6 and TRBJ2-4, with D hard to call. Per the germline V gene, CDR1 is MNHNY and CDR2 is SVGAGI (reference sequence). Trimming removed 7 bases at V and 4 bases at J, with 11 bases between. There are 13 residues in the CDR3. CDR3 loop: CASNLDGKNIQYF. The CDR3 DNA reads TGTGCCAGCAACCTGGACGGGAAAAACATTCAGTACTTC.

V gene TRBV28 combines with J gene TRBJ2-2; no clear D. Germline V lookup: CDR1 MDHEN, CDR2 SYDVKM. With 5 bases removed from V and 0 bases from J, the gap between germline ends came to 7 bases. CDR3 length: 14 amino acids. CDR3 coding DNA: TGTGCCAGCAGTACCCACTCGAACACCGGGGAGCTGTTTTTT. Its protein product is CASSTHSNTGELFF. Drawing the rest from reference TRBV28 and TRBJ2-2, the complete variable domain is DVKVTQSSRYLVKRTGEKVFLECVQDMDHENMFWYRQDPGLGLRLIYFSYDVKMKEKGDIPEGYSVSREKKERFSLILESASTNQTSMYLCASSTHSNTGELFFGEGSRLTVL.

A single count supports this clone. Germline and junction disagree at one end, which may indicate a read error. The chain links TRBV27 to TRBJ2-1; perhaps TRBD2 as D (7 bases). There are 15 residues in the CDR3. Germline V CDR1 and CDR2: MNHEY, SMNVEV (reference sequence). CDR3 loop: CASSWETGGGASRIF. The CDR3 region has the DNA TGTGCCAGCAGTTGGGAGACCGGTGGGGGGGCTAGTAGAATCTTC.

The CDR3 is CASSSQYNQPQHF. The CDR3, as DNA: TGTGCCAGCAGCTCCCAGTACAATCAGCCCCAGCATTTT. The gene calls are TRBV7-2 and TRBJ1-5; D gene ambiguous. Trimming took 4 bases from V and 3 from J, leaving 7 bases between them. The germline V gene encodes CDR1 SGHTA and CDR2 FQGNSA. The CDR3 sequence is 13 residues long.

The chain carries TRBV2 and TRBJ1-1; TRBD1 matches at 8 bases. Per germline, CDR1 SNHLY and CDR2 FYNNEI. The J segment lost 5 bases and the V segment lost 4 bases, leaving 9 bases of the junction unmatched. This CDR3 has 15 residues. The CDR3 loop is CASSARDRMGTEAFF. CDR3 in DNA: TGTGCCAGCAGTGCCCGGGACAGGATGGGAACTGAAGCTTTCTTT.

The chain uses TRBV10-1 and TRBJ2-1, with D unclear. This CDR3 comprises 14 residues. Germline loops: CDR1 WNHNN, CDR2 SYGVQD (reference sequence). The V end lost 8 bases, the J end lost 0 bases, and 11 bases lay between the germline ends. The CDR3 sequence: CASGSDSSYNEQFF. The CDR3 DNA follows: TGCGCCAGCGGCTCCGATAGCTCCTACAATGAGCAGTTCTTC.

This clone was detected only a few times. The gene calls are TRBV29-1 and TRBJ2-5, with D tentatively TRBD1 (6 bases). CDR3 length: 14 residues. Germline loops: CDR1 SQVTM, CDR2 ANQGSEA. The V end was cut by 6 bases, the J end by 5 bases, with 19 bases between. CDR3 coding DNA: TGCAGCGTCCTAGGTCCCAGGGGTGGCGAGACCCAGTACTTC. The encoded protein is CSVLGPRGGETQYF.

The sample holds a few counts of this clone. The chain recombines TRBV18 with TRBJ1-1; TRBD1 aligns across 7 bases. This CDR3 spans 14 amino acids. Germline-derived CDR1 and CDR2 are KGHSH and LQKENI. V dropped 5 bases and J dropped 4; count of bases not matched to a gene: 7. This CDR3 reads CASSSTGVITEAFF. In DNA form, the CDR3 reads TGTGCCAGCTCATCAACAGGGGTGATCACTGAAGCTTTCTTT.